These T cell receptor beta chains were read from a single sample in a study of breast tumors, draining lymph nodes, adjacent tissues. TCRdb recomputed calls from the multiplex PCR reads with MiXCR, one row per CDR3 protein. The repertoire holds approximately 90,000 distinct CDR3 sequences, with roughly 30% as singletons. Sequencing was performed on axillary lymph node tissue. These receptors were collected from a female donor with breast cancer. Some clones in this sample may be carry-over from other donors' samples. Both conserved end residues are part of each CDR3. D genes are given only for firm matches. Some rows mark clone size as missing; the rest say once, few, many or name a class of expanded clone.

d_call clone_size j_call v_call cdr3_aa cdr3_nt
. many TRBJ2-1 TRBV28 CASSRVWDNEQFF TGTGCCAGCAGCCGAGTATGGGACAATGAGCAGTTCTTC
TRBD2 . TRBJ2-7 TRBV20-1 CSARLVAGYEQYF TGCAGTGCTAGATTGGTAGCGGGATACGAGCAGTACTTC
. . TRBJ1-3 TRBV5-1 CASSRGGGNTIYF TGCGCCAGCAGCCGGGGCGGCGGAAACACCATATATTTT
. many TRBJ2-1 TRBV7-9 CASSLDGGNYNEQFF TGTGCCAGCAGCTTAGACGGCGGGAATTACAATGAGCAGTTCTTC
. many TRBJ1-3 TRBV2 CASNGNSGNTIYF TGTGCCAGCAACGGTAACTCTGGAAACACCATATATTTT
TRBD2 many TRBJ2-1 TRBV27 CASSLGPSGRAYEQFF TGTGCCAGCAGTTTAGGGCCTAGCGGGAGGGCCTATGAGCAGTTCTTC
. many TRBJ2-2 TRBV14 CASSHTGELFF TGTGCCAGCAGCCACACCGGGGAGCTGTTTTTT
. many TRBJ2-4 TRBV7-2 CASTSGVASIQYF TGTGCCAGCACCTCGGGAGTGGCAAGCATTCAGTACTTC
. many TRBJ2-7 TRBV6-2/TRBV6-3 CASSYSIRERSYEQYF TGTGCCAGCAGTTACTCGATTCGGGAGCGCTCCTACGAGCAGTACTTC
TRBD1 . TRBJ2-1 TRBV4-3 CASSQDLGGQGYNEQFF TGCGCCAGCAGCCAAGATCTCGGGGGACAGGGCTACAATGAGCAGTTCTTC
. many TRBJ2-2 TRBV11-3 CASSLAATGELFF TGTGCCAGCAGCTTGGCGGCTACCGGGGAGCTGTTTTTT
. many TRBJ2-6 TRBV15 CAISPRDGPSGANVLTF TGTGCCATCAGCCCACGGGACGGCCCCTCTGGGGCCAACGTCCTGACTTTC
TRBD2 . TRBJ2-1 TRBV6-2/TRBV6-3 CASRPGLAGSYNEQFF TGTGCCAGCAGGCCCGGACTAGCGGGATCCTACAATGAGCAGTTCTTC
TRBD1 few TRBJ2-1 TRBV28 CASTGQGIPYNEQFF TGTGCCAGCACTGGACAGGGAATACCCTACAATGAGCAGTTCTTC
. many TRBJ2-1 TRBV19 CASSLSKNEQFF TGTGCCAGTAGTTTGAGCAAAAATGAGCAGTTCTTC
. many TRBJ1-4 TRBV19 CASRDQTGDNGKLFF TGTGCCAGTAGGGATCAGACAGGAGATAATGGAAAACTGTTTTTT
TRBD1 . TRBJ1-2 TRBV11-1 CASSGTGGAYGYTF TGCGCCAGCTCGGGAACAGGGGGCGCCTATGGCTACACCTTC
. many TRBJ2-5 TRBV5-4 CASSAQGWETQYF TGTGCCAGCAGCGCACAGGGTTGGGAGACCCAGTACTTC
. once TRBJ1-2 TRBV6-6 CASTIGGVGHAGYTF TGTGCCAGCACTATAGGGGGGGTAGGCCACGCTGGCTACACCTTC
. . TRBJ1-2 TRBV4-2 CASSQGTRAFGYTF TGTGCCAGCAGCCAGGGGACTAGGGCCTTTGGCTACACCTTC
. many TRBJ2-2 TRBV7-3 CASSSVASPVNTGELFF TGTGCCAGCAGCTCCGTGGCTAGCCCAGTAAACACCGGGGAGCTGTTTTTT
. many TRBJ2-3 TRBV25-1 CASGMTDTNTDTQYF TGTGCCAGCGGAATGACAGACACTAACACAGATACGCAGTATTTT
. . TRBJ1-2 TRBV6-2/TRBV6-3 CASSLDHRGYTF TGTGCCAGCAGCCTCGACCATCGCGGCTACACCTTC
. many TRBJ1-4 TRBV12-5 CASGLVLEKLFF TGTGCTAGTGGTTTGGTACTGGAAAAACTGTTTTTT
. many TRBJ1-4 TRBV7-9 CASSLEQSNEKLFF TGTGCCAGCAGCTTAGAACAGAGTAATGAAAAACTGTTTTTT
. . TRBJ2-3 TRBV7-9 CASSLRTAGTGTRYF TGTGCCAGCAGCTTAAGGACGGCTGGCACAGGTACGCGGTATTTT